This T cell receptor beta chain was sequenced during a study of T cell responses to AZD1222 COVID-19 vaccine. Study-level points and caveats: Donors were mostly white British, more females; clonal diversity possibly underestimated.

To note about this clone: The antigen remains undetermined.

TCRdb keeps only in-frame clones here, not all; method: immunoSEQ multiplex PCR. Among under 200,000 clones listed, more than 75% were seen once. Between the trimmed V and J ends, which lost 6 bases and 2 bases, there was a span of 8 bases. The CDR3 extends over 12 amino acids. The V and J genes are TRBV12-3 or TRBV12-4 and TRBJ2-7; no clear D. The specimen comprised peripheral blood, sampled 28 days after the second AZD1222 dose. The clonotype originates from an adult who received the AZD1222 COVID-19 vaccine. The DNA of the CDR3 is TGTGCCAGCAGCCCGGATGCCTACGAGCAGTACTTC. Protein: CASSPDAYEQYF.